This section outlines one T cell receptor (beta chain) sequence together with its context. TCRdb reprocessed the PCR reads via MiXCR and lists one record per CDR3 protein. The sample contains about 12,000 distinct CDR3 sequences, 54% of which appear only once. This sample is drawn from a study of tumor-infiltrating lymphocytes in oesophageal squamous cell carcinoma. This CDR3 has 14 residues. Germline loops: CDR1 WSHSY, CDR2 SAAADI. This clonotype originated in a female donor with esophageal squamous cell carcinoma. The sequencing input was esophageal tumor tissue. The J gene is TRBJ2-7, the V gene TRBV10-2, with D tentatively TRBD2 (6 bases). With the DNA end fitting TRBJ2-5 better, the J assignment may be wrong. CDR3 residues: CASRDYSVQETQYF. The CDR3 nucleotides read TGCGCCAGCAGGGACTACTCCGTTCAAGAGACCCAGTACTTC.